This T cell receptor (beta chain) was profiled in a study of blood T cell repertoires in COVID-19. The CDR3 is 12 amino acids. From germline, CDR1 is DFQATT and CDR2 SNEGSKA (reference sequence). V was shortened by 3 bases and J by 6 bases, with 12 bases between the two germline ends. Here immunoSEQ multiplex PCR was the method, and the copy in TCRdb shows in-frame clones only, minus some. The repertoire holds about 65,000 clones, with 90% as singletons. The chain employs TRBV20-1 and TRBJ2-7, with D perhaps matching TRBD1 (6 bases). The TCR originated in a man between 60 and 75 years old with acute or convalescent COVID-19. The sample comprised peripheral blood. Written as DNA, the CDR3 is TGCAGTGCTAGTCAACAGGGAGTCGAGCAGTACTTC. Protein sequence: CSASQQGVEQYF.